The rows below give T cell receptor beta chains drawn from one sample of a study of high-grade serous ovarian cancer treatment subgroups. TCRdb keeps only in-frame clones here, not all; method: immunoSEQ multiplex PCR. The repertoire holds approximately 30,000 clones, with about 80% as singletons. The sequencing input was tumor tissue. Source of these receptors: a human donor with high-grade serous ovarian cancer. CDR3s include the opening cysteine and the closing phenylalanine or tryptophan. The D gene is left open where the match is weak. Not all rows give a size; the values are once, few, many and, for expanded clones, a class.

CDR3aa,CDR3nt,d_gene,v_gene,abundance,j_gene
CASSSPAVGATSNTGELFF,TGTGCCAGCAGCTCCCCGGCGGTGGGCGCTACTTCGAACACCGGGGAGCTGTTTTTT,.,TRBV7-6,.,TRBJ2-2
CASSFGSPGNTIYF,TGTGCCAGCAGCTTCGGGTCCCCTGGAAACACCATATATTTT,.,TRBV7-9,.,TRBJ1-3
CASSDPGRRNTGELFF,TGTGCCAGCAGTGATCCAGGGAGAAGGAACACCGGGGAGCTGTTTTTT,.,TRBV6-1,.,TRBJ2-2
CASSRTRRYEQYF,TGTGCCAGCAGTAGGACTAGACGATACGAGCAGTACTTC,TRBD2,TRBV5-6,.,TRBJ2-7
CASSYQGRGEQYF,TGTGCCAGCAGTTACCAGGGGCGCGGCGAGCAGTACTTC,.,TRBV6-5,once,TRBJ2-7
CASSVLAGVETQYF,TGTGCCAGTAGTGTCTTAGCGGGAGTAGAGACCCAGTACTTC,TRBD2,TRBV19,.,TRBJ2-5
CASSLVQELSYEQYF,TGTGCCAGCAGCTTGGTGCAGGAATTATCCTACGAGCAGTACTTC,.,TRBV5-5,.,TRBJ2-7
CASSPDVTGSGEKLFF,TGTGCCAGCAGCCCCGACGTAACAGGGAGTGGAGAAAAACTGTTTTTT,.,TRBV7-9,.,TRBJ1-4
CASRTGNYGYTF,TGTGCCAGCAGGACAGGGAACTATGGCTACACCTTC,TRBD1,TRBV6-5,.,TRBJ1-2
CASSQTGGETQYF,TGCGCCAGCAGCCAAACAGGGGGGGAGACCCAGTACTTC,TRBD1,TRBV4-1,.,TRBJ2-5
CASSLGLAVANTGELFF,TGTGCCAGCAGCCTGGGACTAGCGGTCGCGAACACCGGGGAGCTGTTTTTT,TRBD2,TRBV7-2,.,TRBJ2-2
CASSGTLAAYNEQFF,TGTGCCAGCAGCGGTACACTAGCGGCCTACAATGAGCAGTTCTTC,TRBD2,TRBV7-2,.,TRBJ2-1
CASSVPTSGNEQFF,TGTGCCAGCAGTGTGCCGACTAGCGGAAATGAGCAGTTCTTC,TRBD2,TRBV25-1,medium-sized,TRBJ2-1
CASSIRDRAFGGYTF,TGTGCCAGCAGTATCCGGGACAGGGCCTTCGGGGGCTACACCTTC,TRBD1,TRBV25-1,.,TRBJ1-2
CSVNRATEAFF,TGCAGCGTTAATAGGGCCACTGAAGCTTTCTTT,.,TRBV29-1,few,TRBJ1-1
CASSLRRDSNTEAFF,TGTGCCAGCAGCTTACGTCGGGACAGTAACACTGAAGCTTTCTTT,TRBD1,TRBV7-3,.,TRBJ1-1
CASSPGDFRQPQHF,TGTGCCAGCTCACCCGGCGACTTTAGGCAGCCCCAGCATTTT,.,TRBV18,.,TRBJ1-5
CASNPGSGGTYEQYF,TGTGCCAGCAATCCAGGGAGTGGGGGGACCTACGAGCAGTACTTC,.,TRBV6-5,.,TRBJ2-7
CASSPYPATNEKLFF,TGTGCCAGCTCACCATACCCGGCAACTAATGAAAAACTGTTTTTT,.,TRBV18,.,TRBJ1-4
CASSMYRGHRVNQPQHF,TGTGCCAGTAGTATGTACAGGGGGCACCGGGTCAATCAGCCCCAGCATTTT,TRBD1,TRBV19,few,TRBJ1-5
CASGWGVSGSGELFF,TGTGCCAGCGGTTGGGGAGTGAGCGGTTCCGGGGAGCTGTTTTTT,.,TRBV6-1,.,TRBJ2-2
CSVGTGGNQPQHF,TGCAGCGTTGGGACAGGGGGGAATCAGCCCCAGCATTTT,TRBD1,TRBV29-1,.,TRBJ1-5
CASSQQGQSHEQYF,TGTGCCAGCAGCCAACAGGGACAGTCCCACGAGCAGTACTTC,TRBD1,TRBV16,.,TRBJ2-7
CASSLRDRSPKSTNEKLFF,TGTGCCAGCAGCCTCCGGGACAGGTCCCCAAAATCAACTAATGAAAAACTGTTTTTT,TRBD1,TRBV11-3,.,TRBJ1-4
CASSRDRHNEAFF,TGTGCCAGCAGCCGGGACAGACATAATGAAGCTTTCTTT,TRBD1,TRBV5-4,.,TRBJ1-1
CASSTDSHTEAFF,TGTGCCAGCAGTACGGACAGTCACACTGAAGCTTTCTTT,.,TRBV28,few,TRBJ1-1
CASSHIGGSAQETQYF,TGCGCCAGCAGTCATATAGGGGGCAGCGCACAAGAGACCCAGTACTTC,TRBD1,TRBV23-1,.,TRBJ2-5
CASSPPYRRNGYTF,TGTGCCAGCAGTCCCCCCTACAGGAGGAATGGCTACACCTTC,.,TRBV28,.,TRBJ1-2
CASSFGQGGTDTQYF,TGTGCCAGCAGCTTCGGACAGGGAGGCACAGATACGCAGTATTTT,TRBD1,TRBV11-3,.,TRBJ2-3
CASSPSSGEAFF,TGTGCCAGCTCACCATCGTCAGGTGAAGCTTTCTTT,.,TRBV18,.,TRBJ1-1
CASSLGGQGADEQFF,TGTGCCAGCAGCTTAGGGGGACAGGGGGCGGATGAGCAGTTCTTC,TRBD1,TRBV7-9,once,TRBJ2-1
CASSPPKFEQFF,TGTGCCAGCTCACCACCGAAGTTTGAGCAGTTCTTC,.,TRBV18,.,TRBJ2-1
CASSFLNSPLHF,TGTGCCAGCAGCTTCCTGAATTCACCCCTCCACTTT,.,TRBV11-2,.,TRBJ1-6
CASSLVQNYNEQFF,TGCGCCAGCAGCTTGGTCCAAAACTACAATGAGCAGTTCTTC,.,TRBV5-1,.,TRBJ2-1
CASSLNYQETQYF,TGTGCCAGCAGCCTCAACTACCAAGAGACCCAGTACTTC,.,TRBV6-1,.,TRBJ2-5
CASSLSRAPVSGQYF,TGTGCCAGCAGTTTATCCAGGGCCCCCGTCTCAGGGCAGTACTTC,.,TRBV28,.,TRBJ2-7
CASSIMGPGTGKETQYF,TGTGCCAGTAGTATAATGGGCCCCGGGACAGGGAAAGAGACCCAGTACTTC,TRBD1,TRBV19,once,TRBJ2-5
CASAPGLAAQETQYF,TGTGCCAGCGCTCCGGGACTAGCGGCCCAAGAGACCCAGTACTTC,TRBD2,TRBV18,.,TRBJ2-5
CASRSTGLDTGGYTF,TGTGCCAGCAGGTCCACAGGGCTTGATACTGGGGGCTACACCTTC,.,TRBV6-5,.,TRBJ1-2
CATLGGRRYNEQFF,TGTGCCACCCTCGGCGGGAGGCGCTACAATGAGCAGTTCTTC,TRBD2,TRBV19,.,TRBJ2-1
CASSPGTSELFF,TGTGCCAGCAGCCCCGGGACTAGCGAGCTGTTTTTT,TRBD2,TRBV7-2,.,TRBJ2-2
CASSLGVGTGNHEQFF,TGCGCCAGCAGCCTGGGGGTCGGGACAGGGAACCATGAGCAGTTCTTC,TRBD1,TRBV5-1,.,TRBJ2-1
CASSERGVGEQYF,TGTGCCAGCAGTGAACGGGGGGTGGGGGAGCAGTACTTC,TRBD2,TRBV6-1,once,TRBJ2-7
CAWVGGREEQFF,TGTGCCTGGGTAGGCGGGCGGGAGGAGCAGTTCTTC,TRBD2,TRBV30,.,TRBJ2-1
CASSRTSGDLLATQYF,TGTGCCAGCAGCCGGACTAGCGGGGATCTTCTGGCGACCCAGTACTTC,TRBD2,TRBV4-2,.,TRBJ2-5